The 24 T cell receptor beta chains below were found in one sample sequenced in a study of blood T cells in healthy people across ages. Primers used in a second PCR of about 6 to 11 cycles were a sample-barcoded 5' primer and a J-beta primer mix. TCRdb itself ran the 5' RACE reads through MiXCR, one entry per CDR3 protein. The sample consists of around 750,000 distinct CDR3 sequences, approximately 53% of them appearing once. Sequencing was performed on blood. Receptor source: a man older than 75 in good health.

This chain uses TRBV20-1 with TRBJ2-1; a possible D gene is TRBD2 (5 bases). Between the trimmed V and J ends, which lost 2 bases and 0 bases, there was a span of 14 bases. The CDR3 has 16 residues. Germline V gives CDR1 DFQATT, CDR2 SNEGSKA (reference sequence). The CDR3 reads CSARSLALSSYNEQFF. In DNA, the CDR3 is TGCAGTGCTAGAAGTCTAGCCCTGAGCTCCTACAATGAGCAGTTCTTC.

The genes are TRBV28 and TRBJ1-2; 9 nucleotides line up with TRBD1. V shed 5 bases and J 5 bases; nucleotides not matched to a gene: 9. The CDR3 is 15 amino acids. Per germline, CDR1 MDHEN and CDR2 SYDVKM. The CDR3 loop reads CASSLNRGRGYGYTF. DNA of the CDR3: TGTGCCAGCAGTCTAAACAGGGGGCGGGGGTATGGCTACACCTTC.

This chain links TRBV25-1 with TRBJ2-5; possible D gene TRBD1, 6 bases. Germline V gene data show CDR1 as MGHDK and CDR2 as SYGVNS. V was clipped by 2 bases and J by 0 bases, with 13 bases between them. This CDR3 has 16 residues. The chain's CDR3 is CASSEKTGKYQETQYF. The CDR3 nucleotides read TGTGCCAGCAGTGAAAAAACAGGGAAGTACCAAGAGACCCAGTACTTC.

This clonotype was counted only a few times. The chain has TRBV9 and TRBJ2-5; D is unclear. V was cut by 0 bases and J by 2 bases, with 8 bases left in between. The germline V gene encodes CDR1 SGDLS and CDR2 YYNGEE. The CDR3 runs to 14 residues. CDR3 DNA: TGTGCCAGCAGCGTAGGCAGCCTACAAGAGACCCAGTACTTC. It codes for CASSVGSLQETQYF.

The CDR3 protein is CSASGDRVGETQYF. CDR3 nucleotide sequence: TGCAGTGCTAGCGGGGACAGGGTTGGGGAGACCCAGTACTTC. The chain employs TRBV20-1 and TRBJ2-4; TRBD1 matches 9 bases. The end of the DNA fits TRBJ2-5 better, so the J call may be wrong. Germline CDR1 reads DFQATT; CDR2 reads SNEGSKA (reference sequence). This CDR3 has 14 residues.

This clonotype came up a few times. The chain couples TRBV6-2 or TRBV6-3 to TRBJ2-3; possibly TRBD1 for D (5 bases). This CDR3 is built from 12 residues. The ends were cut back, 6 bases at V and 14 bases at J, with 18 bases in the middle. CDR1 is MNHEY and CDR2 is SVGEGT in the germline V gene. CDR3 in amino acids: CASRIPPGYAYF. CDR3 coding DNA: TGTGCCAGCAGGATTCCTCCAGGGTACGCGTATTTT.

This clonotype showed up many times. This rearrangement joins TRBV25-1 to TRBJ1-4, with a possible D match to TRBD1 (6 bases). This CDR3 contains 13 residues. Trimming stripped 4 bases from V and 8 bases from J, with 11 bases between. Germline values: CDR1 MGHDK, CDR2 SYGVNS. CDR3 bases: TGTGCCAGCAGTGCAACCGGGACAGAAAAACTGTTTTTT. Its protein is CASSATGTEKLFF.

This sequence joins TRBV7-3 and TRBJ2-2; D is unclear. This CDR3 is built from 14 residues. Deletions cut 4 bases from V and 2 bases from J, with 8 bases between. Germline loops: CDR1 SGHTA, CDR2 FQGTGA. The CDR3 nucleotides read TGTGCCAGCAGCTCCACCACTAACACCGGGGAGCTGTTTTTT. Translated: CASSSTTNTGELFF.

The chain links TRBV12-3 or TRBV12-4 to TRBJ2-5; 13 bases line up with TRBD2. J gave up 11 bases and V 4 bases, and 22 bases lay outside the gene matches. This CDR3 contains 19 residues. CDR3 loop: CASSSEPGLAGIPYNEQYF. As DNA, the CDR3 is TGTGCCAGCAGTTCCGAACCGGGACTAGCGGGAATTCCCTACAATGAGCAGTACTTC.

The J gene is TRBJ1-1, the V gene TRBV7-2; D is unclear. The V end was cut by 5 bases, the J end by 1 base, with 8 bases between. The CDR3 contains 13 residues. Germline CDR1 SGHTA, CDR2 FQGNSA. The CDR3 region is CASSIMKNTEAFF. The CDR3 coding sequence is TGTGCCAGCAGCATAATGAAGAACACTGAAGCTTTCTTT.

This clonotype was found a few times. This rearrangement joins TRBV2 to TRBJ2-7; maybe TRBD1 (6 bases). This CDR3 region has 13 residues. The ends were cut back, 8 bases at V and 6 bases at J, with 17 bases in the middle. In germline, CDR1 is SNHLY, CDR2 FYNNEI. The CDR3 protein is CASGSRQGSEQYF. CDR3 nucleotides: TGTGCCAGCGGGTCGAGGCAGGGGAGCGAGCAGTACTTC.

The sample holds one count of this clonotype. Here the CDR3 reads CSVEPRIAGIQETQYF. The CDR3 nucleotides read TGCAGCGTTGAACCTAGGATAGCGGGTATCCAAGAGACCCAGTACTTC. This chain joins TRBV29-1 and TRBJ2-5, with 7 bases matching TRBD2. CDR1 and CDR2 (germline): SQVTM, ANQGSEA. J was trimmed by 1 base and V by 2 bases; bases with no gene match: 10. The length of the CDR3 is 16 residues.

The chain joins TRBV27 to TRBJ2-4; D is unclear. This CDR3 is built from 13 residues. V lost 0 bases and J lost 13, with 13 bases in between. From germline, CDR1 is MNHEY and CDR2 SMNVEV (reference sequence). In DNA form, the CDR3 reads TGTGCCAGCAGTTTATCGGGCAGTCCCCAGCAGTACTTC. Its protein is CASSLSGSPQQYF.

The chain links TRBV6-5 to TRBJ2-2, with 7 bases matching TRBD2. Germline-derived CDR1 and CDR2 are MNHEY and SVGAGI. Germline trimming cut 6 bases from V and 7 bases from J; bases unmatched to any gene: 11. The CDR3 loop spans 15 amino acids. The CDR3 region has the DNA TGTGCCAGCAGAGCCGTGCGGACTAGTGGCGGGGAGCTGTTTTTT. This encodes CASRAVRTSGGELFF.

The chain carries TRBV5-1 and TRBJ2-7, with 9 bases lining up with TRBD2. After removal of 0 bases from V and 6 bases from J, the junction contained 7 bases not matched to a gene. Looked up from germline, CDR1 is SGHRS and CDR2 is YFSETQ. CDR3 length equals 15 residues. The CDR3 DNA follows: TGCGCCAGCAGCTTGGTGGGGGCTAGCGGGACCGAGCAGTACTTC. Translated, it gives CASSLVGASGTEQYF.

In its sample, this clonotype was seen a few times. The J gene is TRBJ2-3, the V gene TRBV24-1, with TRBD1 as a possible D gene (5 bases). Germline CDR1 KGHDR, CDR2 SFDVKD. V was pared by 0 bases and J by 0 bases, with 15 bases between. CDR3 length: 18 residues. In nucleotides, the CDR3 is TGTGCCACCAGTGATTTGCCAGGGTCAATTTCTAGCACAGATACGCAGTATTTT. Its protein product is CATSDLPGSISSTDTQYF.

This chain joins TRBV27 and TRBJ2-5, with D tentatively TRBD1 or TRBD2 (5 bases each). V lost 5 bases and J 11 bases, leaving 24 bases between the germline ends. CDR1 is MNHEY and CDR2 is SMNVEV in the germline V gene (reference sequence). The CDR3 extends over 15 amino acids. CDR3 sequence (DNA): TGTGCCAGCAGTGATGACCATTCGCGTCTAGGGGAGCAGTACTTC. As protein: CASSDDHSRLGEQYF.

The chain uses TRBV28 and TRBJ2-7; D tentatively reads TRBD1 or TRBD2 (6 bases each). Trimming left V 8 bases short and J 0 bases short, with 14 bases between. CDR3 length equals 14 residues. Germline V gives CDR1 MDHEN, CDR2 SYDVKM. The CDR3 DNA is TGTGCCAGCCGTTGGGGGGCCAACTCCTACGAGCAGTACTTC. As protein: CASRWGANSYEQYF.

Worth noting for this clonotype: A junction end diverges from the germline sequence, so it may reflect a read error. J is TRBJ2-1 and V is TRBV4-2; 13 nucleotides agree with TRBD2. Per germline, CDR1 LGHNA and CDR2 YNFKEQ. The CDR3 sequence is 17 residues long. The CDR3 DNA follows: TGTGCCAGCGGCCAACTCCTGGGGACTAGCGGGGTGGGGGAGCAGTTCTTC. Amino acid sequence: CASGQLLGTSGVGEQFF.

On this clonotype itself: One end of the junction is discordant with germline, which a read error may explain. The CDR3 coding sequence is TGTGCTAGCAGCCGACAGGGGGGAAGTGAGCAGTTCTTC. Translated, it gives CASSRQGGSEQFF. The genes are TRBV7-7 and TRBJ2-1; 9 bases line up with TRBD1. This CDR3 contains 13 residues. Germline CDR1 SSHAT, CDR2 FNYEAQ (reference sequence).

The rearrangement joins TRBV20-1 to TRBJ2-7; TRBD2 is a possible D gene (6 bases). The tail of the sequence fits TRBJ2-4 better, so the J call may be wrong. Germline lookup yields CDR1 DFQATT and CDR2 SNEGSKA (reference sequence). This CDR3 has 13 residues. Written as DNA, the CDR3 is TGCAGTGCTTCGACCGGGGGAGGAAACATTCAGTACTTC. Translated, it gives CSASTGGGNIQYF.

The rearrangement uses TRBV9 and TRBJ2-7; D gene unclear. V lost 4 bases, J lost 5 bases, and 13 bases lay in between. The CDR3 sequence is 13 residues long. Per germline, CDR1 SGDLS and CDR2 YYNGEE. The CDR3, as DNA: TGTGCCAGCAGCCCTCTGTGGGGTCACGAGCAGTACTTC. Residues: CASSPLWGHEQYF.

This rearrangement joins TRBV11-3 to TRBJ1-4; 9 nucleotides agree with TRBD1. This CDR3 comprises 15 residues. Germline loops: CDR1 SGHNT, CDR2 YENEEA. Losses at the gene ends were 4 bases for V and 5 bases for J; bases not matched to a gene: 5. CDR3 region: CASSSGQGQNEKLFF. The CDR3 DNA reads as TGTGCCAGCAGCTCCGGACAGGGGCAAAATGAAAAACTGTTTTTT.

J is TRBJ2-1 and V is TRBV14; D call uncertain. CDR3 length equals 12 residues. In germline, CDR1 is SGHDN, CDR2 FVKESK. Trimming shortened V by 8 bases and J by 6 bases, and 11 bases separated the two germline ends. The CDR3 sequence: CASQGTFNEQFF. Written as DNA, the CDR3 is TGTGCCAGCCAAGGCACATTCAATGAGCAGTTCTTC. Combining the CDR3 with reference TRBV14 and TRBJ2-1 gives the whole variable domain EAGVTQFPSHSVIEKGQTVTLRCDPISGHDNLYWYRRVMGKEIKFLLHFVKESKQDESGMPNNRFLAERTGGTYSTLKVQPAELEDSGVYFCASQGTFNEQFFGPGTRLTVL.